The entry below describes one T cell receptor beta chain. Libraries were prepared by immunoSEQ multiplex PCR; TCRdb keeps only in-frame clonotypes and omits some of them. The sample holds 300,000 to 450,000 clones, 80% to 90% seen once. This sample was included in a study of blood T cell repertoires in COVID-19. The CDR3 totals 16 residues. Trimming cost V 5 bases and J 2 bases; bases outside gene matches: 11. CDR1 and CDR2 (germline): LNHDA, SQIVND (reference sequence). This clonotype originated in a young man who had recovered from COVID-19. The sample consisted of PBMCs or T cells enriched from blood (not recorded which). This sequence joins TRBV19 and TRBJ1-1; 7 nucleotides agree with TRBD1. CDR3 sequence: CASSGEDRRDNTEAFF. The CDR3 DNA follows: TGTGCCAGTAGTGGGGAGGACAGGCGAGATAACACTGAAGCTTTCTTT.